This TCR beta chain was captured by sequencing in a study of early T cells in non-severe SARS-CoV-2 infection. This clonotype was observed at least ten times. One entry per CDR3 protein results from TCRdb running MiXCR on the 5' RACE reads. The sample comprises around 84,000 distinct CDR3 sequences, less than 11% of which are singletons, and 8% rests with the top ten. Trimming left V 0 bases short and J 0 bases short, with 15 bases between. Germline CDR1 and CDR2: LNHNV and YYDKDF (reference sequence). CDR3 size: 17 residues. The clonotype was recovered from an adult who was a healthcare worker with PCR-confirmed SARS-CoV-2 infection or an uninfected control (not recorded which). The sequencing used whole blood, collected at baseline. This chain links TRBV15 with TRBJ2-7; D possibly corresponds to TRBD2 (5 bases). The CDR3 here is CATSRDNKRTSSYEQYF. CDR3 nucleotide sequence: TGTGCCACCAGCAGAGATAATAAGCGGACGAGCTCCTACGAGCAGTACTTC.